The 22 T cell receptor beta chains below were found in one sample sequenced in a study of post-analysis software for immune sequencing data. Unique molecular identifiers were carried by the TCR beta cDNA libraries. TCRdb re-derived calls from the PCR reads in MiXCR, one entry per CDR3 protein. Of around 160,000 distinct CDR3 sequences detected, 36% appear once; the ten largest clones hold over 25%. The sample was blood, taken after autologous hematopoietic stem cell transplantation. Receptors were obtained from a girl under 18 with multiple sclerosis.

The gene calls are TRBV24-1 and TRBJ1-1; the D gene is possibly TRBD1 (6 bases). This CDR3 contains 14 residues. V was pared by 3 bases and J by 11 bases, with 18 bases between. Germline V gene sequence: CDR1 KGHDR, CDR2 SFDVKD. This CDR3 reads CATSDTIPGQGAFF. Written as DNA, the CDR3 is TGTGCCACCAGTGATACGATACCGGGACAAGGCGCTTTCTTT.

This clonotype came up a few times. The V gene is TRBV6-6, the J gene TRBJ1-2; perhaps TRBD1 as D (5 bases). V was shortened by 2 bases and J by 6 bases, with 16 bases between the two germline ends. Germline lookup yields CDR1 MNHNY and CDR2 SVGAGI (reference sequence). The CDR3 consists of 15 residues. This CDR3 is CASSYPIQGEDGYTF. CDR3 nucleotides: TGTGCCAGCAGTTACCCAATACAAGGGGAGGATGGCTACACCTTC.

This clonotype was seen a handful of times. J is TRBJ2-1 and V is TRBV10-3; the D gene could be TRBD1 or TRBD2 (5 bases each). The CDR3 spans 18 residues. CDR1 is ENHRY and CDR2 is SYGVKD in the germline V gene. Trimming stripped 7 bases from V and 3 bases from J, with 25 bases between. Here the CDR3 reads CAITDPRTRTGGYNEQFF. The CDR3 bases are TGTGCCATCACCGACCCCAGAACCCGTACTGGGGGCTACAATGAGCAGTTCTTC.

The gene calls are TRBV6-2 or TRBV6-3 and TRBJ2-5; D perhaps matches TRBD2 (5 bases). This CDR3 region has 13 residues. Germline CDR1 is MNHEY and CDR2 is SVGEGT. Trimming removed 7 bases at V and 1 base at J, with 10 bases between. The CDR3 sequence is CASKRGSQETQYF. Here the CDR3 DNA reads TGTGCCAGCAAACGGGGTTCCCAAGAGACCCAGTACTTC.

The chain uses TRBV7-9 and TRBJ2-3; D uncertain. Germline V lookup: CDR1 SEHNR, CDR2 FQNEAQ (reference sequence). This CDR3 contains 15 residues. Trimming took off 5 bases at V and 3 bases at J, with 15 bases between the two ends. The CDR3 DNA reads as TGTGCCAGCAGCCCCCCCAATATATTGACAGATACGCAGTATTTT. The encoded protein is CASSPPNILTDTQYF.

There are a few counts of this clonotype. V usage is TRBV29-1 and J usage is TRBJ1-2; D possibly corresponds to TRBD1 (6 bases). V dropped 1 base and J dropped 4 bases, with 10 bases sitting between them. This CDR3 region has 13 residues. CDR1 and CDR2 (germline): SQVTM, ANQGSEA. The CDR3 spells CSVEGAGAYGYTF. CDR3 sequence (DNA): TGCAGCGTTGAAGGTGCGGGGGCCTATGGCTACACCTTC.

V gene TRBV28 combines with J gene TRBJ1-5; D is ambiguous. Germline V gene data show CDR1 as MDHEN and CDR2 as SYDVKM. This CDR3 spans 17 amino acids. V shed 8 bases and J shed 1 base, with 21 bases lying between them. The CDR3 loop is CASPPPGRVWSNQPQHF. Here the CDR3 DNA reads TGTGCCAGCCCCCCCCCGGGTCGAGTCTGGAGCAATCAGCCCCAGCATTTT.

This clonotype was detected only a few times. The V gene is TRBV7-3, the J gene TRBJ2-5; the D gene is possibly TRBD1 (6 bases). V lost 2 bases and J 5 bases, leaving 15 bases between the germline ends. CDR1 SGHTA and CDR2 FQGTGA come from the germline V gene. The CDR3 is made up of 15 amino acids. This chain's CDR3 is CASSLLAGERETQYF. In nucleotides, the CDR3 is TGTGCCAGCAGCTTATTGGCAGGGGAGAGGGAGACCCAGTACTTC.

The rearrangement joins TRBV27 to TRBJ2-5; no reliable D call. This CDR3 comprises 14 residues. The ends were cut back, 2 bases at V and 2 bases at J, with 9 bases in the middle. CDR1 MNHEY and CDR2 SMNVEV come from the germline V gene (reference sequence). For the CDR3, the DNA is TGTGCCAGCAGTTTACGGTTCAGTCAAGAGACCCAGTACTTC. Amino acid sequence: CASSLRFSQETQYF.

As DNA, the CDR3 is TGTGCCAGCAGTCCTGGGACCTACAGGGGCCGCCCCACCTTC. This gives the protein CASSPGTYRGRPTF. This rearrangement joins TRBV28 to TRBJ1-2; TRBD1 matches at 7 bases. Trimming took 5 bases from V and 13 from J; bases not matched to a gene: 16. The CDR3 runs to 14 residues. Per the germline V gene, CDR1 is MDHEN and CDR2 is SYDVKM.

This chain links TRBV4-3 with TRBJ2-3; tentatively, D is TRBD1 or TRBD2 (5 bases each). Germline CDR1 is LGHNA and CDR2 is YSLEER. Trimming left V 1 base short and J 11 bases short, with 22 bases between. This CDR3 region has 16 residues. This chain's CDR3 is CASSQVLDINQEVQYF. In nucleotides, the CDR3 is TGCGCCAGCAGCCAAGTTTTGGACATCAACCAGGAGGTGCAGTATTTT.

Ten or more counts support this clonotype. The rearrangement uses TRBV6-6 and TRBJ1-2, with D unresolved. The CDR3 totals 11 residues. Trimming removed 6 bases at V and 1 base at J, with 3 bases between. Germline-derived CDR1 and CDR2 are MNHNY and SVGAGI (reference sequence). CDR3 bases: TGTGCCAGCAGGGATAACTATGGCTACACCTTC. Translating gives CASRDNYGYTF.

This clonotype was recorded at least ten times. The V call is TRBV20-1, the J call TRBJ2-1, with 14 bases identical to TRBD2. V gave up 2 bases and J gave up 7 bases; unmatched junction bases: 7. The germline V gene has CDR1 DFQATT and CDR2 SNEGSKA (reference sequence). The CDR3 is made up of 16 amino acids. The CDR3 bases are TGCAGTGCTAGACCGGGGACTAGCGGGAGTGGTAATGAGCAGTTCTTC. Amino acid sequence: CSARPGTSGSGNEQFF.

This clonotype occurred a few times. The rearrangement uses TRBV7-8 and TRBJ1-4, with 7 bases that match TRBD1. Germline V gene data show CDR1 as SGHVS and CDR2 as FQNEAQ. The CDR3 extends over 16 amino acids. The ends lost 5 bases at V and 8 bases at J; junction bases unmatched: 14. In DNA, the CDR3 is TGTGCCAGCAGCCAAACTAGACAGGGAGTGGAAGAAAAACTGTTTTTT. Translation gives CASSQTRQGVEEKLFF.

J is TRBJ1-4 and V is TRBV11-3; TRBD1 is a possible D gene (6 bases). Trimming cost V 4 bases and J 7 bases, with 10 bases left between them. This CDR3 has 13 residues. Germline assignment: CDR1 SGHNT and CDR2 YENEEA. CDR3 nucleotides: TGTGCCAGCAGCTCAACCAGGGGTGAAAAACTGTTTTTT. Translation: CASSSTRGEKLFF.

This clonotype was seen only a few times. The genes are TRBV3-1 and TRBJ2-7; no firm D call. This CDR3 region has 14 residues. The germline V and J ends were trimmed by 1 base and 3 bases, with 10 bases remaining between them. From germline, CDR1 is LGHDT and CDR2 YNNKEL (reference sequence). Here the CDR3 reads CASSQGQFSYEQYF. In DNA form, the CDR3 reads TGTGCCAGCAGCCAAGGGCAGTTTAGCTACGAGCAGTACTTC.

In its sample, this clonotype was seen many times. The chain has TRBV6-6 and TRBJ1-2, with 8 bases matching TRBD1. CDR1 MNHNY and CDR2 SVGAGI come from the germline V gene (reference sequence). Germline trimming cut 6 bases from V and 2 bases from J; bases unmatched to any gene: 5. This CDR3 is built from 14 residues. CDR3 DNA sequence: TGTGCCAGCAGGGGACAGGCAATAAACTATGGCTACACCTTC. Translation gives CASRGQAINYGYTF.

This clonotype was observed a single time. The chain links TRBV5-1 to TRBJ1-5; unclear D gene. Germline V gene sequence: CDR1 SGHRS, CDR2 YFSETQ. The CDR3 spans 15 residues. V was clipped by 1 base and J by 0 bases, with 8 bases between them. The CDR3 region has the DNA TGCGCCAGCAGCTTGTCCGGGAATAGCAATCAGCCCCAGCATTTT. It specifies CASSLSGNSNQPQHF. Supplemented by reference TRBV5-1 and TRBJ1-5, the full variable domain reads KAGVTQTPRYLIKTRGQQVTLSCSPISGHRSVSWYQQTPGQGLQFLFEYFSETQRNKGNFPGRFSGRQFSNSRSEMNVSTLELGDSALYLCASSLSGNSNQPQHFGDGTRLSIL.

This clonotype was observed a handful of times. This sequence joins TRBV2 and TRBJ1-5, with D possibly being TRBD1 (6 bases). Germline CDR1 reads SNHLY; CDR2 reads FYNNEI. The ends were cut back, 2 bases at V and 9 bases at J, with 11 bases in the middle. The CDR3 is 13 residues long. This CDR3 reads CASSERGQRPQHF. The CDR3 bases are TGTGCCAGCAGTGAACGGGGGCAGCGGCCCCAGCATTTT.

This clonotype turned up a few times. CDR3 region: CASSQDVSTGDEIETQYF. The CDR3 DNA reads as TGCGCCAGCAGCCAAGATGTGTCCACAGGGGATGAGATCGAGACCCAGTACTTC. The rearrangement uses TRBV4-3 and TRBJ2-5; 7 bases align to TRBD1. Germline V gene lookup returns CDR1 LGHNA and CDR2 YSLEER. The junction had 15 bases not matched to a gene; V was cut back by 0 bases and J by 5 bases. The CDR3 contains 18 residues.

The J gene is TRBJ2-5, the V gene TRBV5-1, with a weak D call TRBD2 (6 bases). Germline V gives CDR1 SGHRS, CDR2 YFSETQ. The CDR3 contains 16 residues. The V gene lost 0 bases and the J gene lost 1 base, with 13 bases spanning the gap. The CDR3 loop is CASSLALRLGQETQYF. CDR3 bases: TGCGCCAGCAGCTTGGCCCTTCGACTAGGCCAAGAGACCCAGTACTTC.

This clonotype was found a few times. This chain joins TRBV10-3 and TRBJ2-1; no clear D gene. This CDR3 is built from 16 residues. V was trimmed by 0 bases and J by 4 bases, leaving 13 bases between them. Germline CDR1 ENHRY, CDR2 SYGVKD. The CDR3 region is CAISESPANGYNEQFF. CDR3 bases: TGTGCCATCAGTGAGTCCCCAGCTAACGGATACAATGAGCAGTTCTTC.